The 5 T cell receptor beta chains below all came from one sample that was sequenced in a study of blood T cell repertoires in COVID-19. Produced via immunoSEQ multiplex PCR; TCRdb's table is partial and in-frame only. The sample yields under 250,000 clones, approximately 80% seen once. The sequencing input was peripheral blood. These receptors were taken from a human donor in a cohort sampled during active COVID-19.

V and J are TRBV6-5 and TRBJ2-1; 7 bases are shared with TRBD2. The V gene end was trimmed by 5 bases and the J gene end by 2 bases; junction bases not matched to a gene: 6. The CDR3 extends over 15 amino acids. From germline, CDR1 is MNHEY and CDR2 SVGAGI. CDR3 nucleotides: TGTGCCAGCAGTCCCCGGACTAGTACCTACAATGAGCAGTTCTTC. The encoded protein is CASSPRTSTYNEQFF.

This clone showed up many times. V is TRBV5-8 and J is TRBJ2-5; weak D call: TRBD2 (6 bases). The CDR3 length is 15 residues. Trimming cost V 3 bases and J 0 bases, with 12 bases left between them. Germline V lookup: CDR1 SGHTS, CDR2 YDEGEE. This chain's CDR3 is CASSWGTWDQETQYF. The CDR3 DNA is TGTGCCAGCAGCTGGGGGACTTGGGACCAAGAGACCCAGTACTTC. Drawing the rest from reference TRBV5-8 and TRBJ2-5, the complete variable domain is EAGVTQSPTHLIKTRGQQATLRCSPISGHTSVYWYQQALGLGLQFLLWYDEGEERNRGNFPPRFSGRQFPNYSSELNVNALELEDSALYLCASSWGTWDQETQYFGPGTRLLVL.

This chain uses TRBV28 with TRBJ2-7, with D possibly being TRBD1 (6 bases). V was cut by 2 bases and J by 3 bases, with 14 bases left in between. Germline loops: CDR1 MDHEN, CDR2 SYDVKM. The CDR3 totals 15 residues. CDR3 loop: CASSLMQGYGYEQYF. The CDR3 region has the DNA TGTGCCAGCAGTTTAATGCAGGGGTATGGCTACGAGCAGTACTTC.

V and J are TRBV28 and TRBJ2-3; 7 positions agree with TRBD2. Germline V lookup: CDR1 MDHEN, CDR2 SYDVKM. The CDR3 is 13 amino acids. Trimming at V came to 5 bases and at J to 3 bases, leaving 2 bases not matched to a gene. The CDR3 coding sequence is TGTGCCAGCAGTGGGGGAGGGACAGATACGCAGTATTTT. Its protein is CASSGGGTDTQYF.

The rearrangement joins TRBV28 to TRBJ1-3; 7 bases fit TRBD1. Germline trimming cut 6 bases from V and 9 bases from J; bases unmatched to any gene: 5. The CDR3 is 12 residues long. CDR1 MDHEN and CDR2 SYDVKM come from the germline V gene. The CDR3 spells CASSGGTATIYF. CDR3 DNA sequence: TGTGCCAGCAGCGGAGGGACAGCCACCATATATTTT.